The T cell receptor beta chain described here comes from a study of blood T cells in healthy people across ages. PCR was performed a second time for 7 to 11 cycles using a sample-barcoded 5' primer and a J-beta primer mix. Template switching added a 12-random-nucleotide identifier to every cDNA molecule. A single record per CDR3 protein comes from TCRdb applying MiXCR to the 5' RACE reads. The sample lists over a million distinct CDR3 sequences, roughly 60% occurring once. Between the trimmed V and J ends, which lost 4 bases and 5 bases, there was a span of 13 bases. The CDR3 is 14 amino acids. The germline V gene encodes CDR1 LGHNA and CDR2 YSLEER.

The sequenced sample was blood. The gene calls are TRBV4-3 and TRBJ2-3; a possible D gene is TRBD1 (6 bases). This receptor was obtained from a man between 18 and 35 years old in good health. The CDR3: CASSPGVGQDTQYF. DNA of the CDR3: TGCGCCAGCAGCCCAGGGGTAGGGCAAGATACGCAGTATTTT.